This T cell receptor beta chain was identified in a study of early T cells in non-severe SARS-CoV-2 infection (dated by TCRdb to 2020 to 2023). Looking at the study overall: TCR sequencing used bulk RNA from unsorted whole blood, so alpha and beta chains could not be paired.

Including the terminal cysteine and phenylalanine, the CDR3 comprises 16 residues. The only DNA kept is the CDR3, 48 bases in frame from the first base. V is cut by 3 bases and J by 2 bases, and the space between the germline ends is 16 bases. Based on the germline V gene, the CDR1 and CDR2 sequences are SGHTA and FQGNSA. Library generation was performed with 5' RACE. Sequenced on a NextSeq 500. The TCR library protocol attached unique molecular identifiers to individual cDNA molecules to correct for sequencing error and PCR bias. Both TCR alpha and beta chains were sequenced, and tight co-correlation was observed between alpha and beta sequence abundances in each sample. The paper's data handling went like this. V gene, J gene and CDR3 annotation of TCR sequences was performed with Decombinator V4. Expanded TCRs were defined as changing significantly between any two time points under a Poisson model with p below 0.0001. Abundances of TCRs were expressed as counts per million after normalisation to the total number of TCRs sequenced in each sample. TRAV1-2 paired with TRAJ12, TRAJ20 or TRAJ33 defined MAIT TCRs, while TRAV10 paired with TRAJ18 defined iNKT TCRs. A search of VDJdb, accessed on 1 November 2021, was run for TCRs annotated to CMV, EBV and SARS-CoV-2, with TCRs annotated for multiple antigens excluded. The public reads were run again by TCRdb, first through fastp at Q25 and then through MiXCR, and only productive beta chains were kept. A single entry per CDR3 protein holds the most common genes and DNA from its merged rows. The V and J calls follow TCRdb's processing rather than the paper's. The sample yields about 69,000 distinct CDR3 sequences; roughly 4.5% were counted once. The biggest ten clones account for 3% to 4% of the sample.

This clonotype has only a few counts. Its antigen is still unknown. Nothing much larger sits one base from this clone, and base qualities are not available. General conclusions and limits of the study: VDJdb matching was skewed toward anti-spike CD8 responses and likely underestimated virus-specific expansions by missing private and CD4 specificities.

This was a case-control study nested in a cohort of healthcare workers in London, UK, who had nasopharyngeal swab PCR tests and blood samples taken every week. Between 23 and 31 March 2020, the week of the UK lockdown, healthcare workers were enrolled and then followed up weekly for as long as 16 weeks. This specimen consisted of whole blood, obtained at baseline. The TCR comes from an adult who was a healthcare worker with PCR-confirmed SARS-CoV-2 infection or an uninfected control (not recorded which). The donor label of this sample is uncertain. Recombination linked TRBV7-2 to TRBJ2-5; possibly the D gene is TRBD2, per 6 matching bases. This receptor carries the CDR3 CASSLTWWRGQETQYF. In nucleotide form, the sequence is TGTGCCAGCAGCTTGACGTGGTGGAGGGGTCAAGAGACCCAGTACTTC.